This TCR beta chain was obtained from a study of cytomegalovirus exposure and HLA in healthy donors. The germline V gene encodes CDR1 SGDLS and CDR2 YYNGEE. Deletions cut 4 bases from V and 7 bases from J, with 18 bases between. This CDR3 has 15 residues. With 60 Vbeta and 13 Jbeta primers, the PCR was carried out. Methods used by the authors: There were 80 million or so unique TCR beta chains by a later count, and approximately 11 million of them were shared. Only in-frame clones appear in the TCRdb table, and some are missing; sequencing was by immunoSEQ multiplex PCR. The V and J calls and clone size come from that table; D and trimming were worked out from the DNA. Of roughly 100,000 clones in the sample, 60% to 85% were seen once. With regard to this clone: Antigen unknown.

Whole-study findings and limits: The likely origin of a cluster of highly shared sequence variants was a sequencing artifact. According to an earlier analysis, most TCR beta V segments yielded productive rearrangements about 87% or about 30% of the time. Donors belonging to an Asian-associated ancestry cluster reportedly showed fewer N-insertions in productive TCRs than the approximately 700-donor mean, according to what a later analysis found.

The chain has TRBV9 and TRBJ1-5; D uncertain. The origin of this receptor is a male donor in good health and CMV-seronegative. The specimen was PBMCs. The CDR3 loop is CASSTGVQEGQPQHF. The DNA of the CDR3 is TGTGCCAGCAGCACCGGAGTCCAGGAGGGACAGCCCCAGCATTTT.